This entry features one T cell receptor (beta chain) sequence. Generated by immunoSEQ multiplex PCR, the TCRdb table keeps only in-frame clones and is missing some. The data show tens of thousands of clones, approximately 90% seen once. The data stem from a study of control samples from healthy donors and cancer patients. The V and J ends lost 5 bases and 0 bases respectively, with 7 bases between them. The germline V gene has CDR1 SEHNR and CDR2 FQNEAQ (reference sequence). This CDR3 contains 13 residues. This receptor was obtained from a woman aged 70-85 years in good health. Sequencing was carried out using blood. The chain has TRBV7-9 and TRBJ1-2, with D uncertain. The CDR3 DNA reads TGTGCCAGCAGCCTCAACCCTAACTATGGCTACACCTTC. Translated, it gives CASSLNPNYGYTF. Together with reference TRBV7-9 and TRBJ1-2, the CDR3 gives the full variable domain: DTGVSQNPRHKITKRGQNVTFRCDPISEHNRLYWYRQTLGQGPEFLTYFQNEAQLEKSRLLSDRFSAERPKGSFSTLEIQRTEQGDSAMYLCASSLNPNYGYTFGSGTRLTVV.